This TCR beta chain was observed in a study of T cell responses to AZD1222 COVID-19 vaccine. Looking at the study overall: Recipients boosted at about 4 weeks or about 12 weeks are pooled.

The CDR3 spans 16 residues. Trimming removed 2 bases from V and 2 bases from J; junction bases left unmatched: 4. CDR1 and CDR2 from the germline V gene are LGHNA and YNFKEQ. Regarding the study as a whole: Vaccine-associated CD4 TCRs ranged over spike, dominating at 160-218 and 743-854. Donors were chiefly white British, with a greater number of females, and clonal diversity was perhaps underestimated.

To note about this clone: Its target is unknown.

Data came from immunoSEQ multiplex PCR; TCRdb stores just in-frame clones and leaves some out. The repertoire holds roughly 120,000 clones, with roughly 84% as singletons. The sequence was obtained from an adult in good health. J is TRBJ2-1 and V is TRBV4-2; 9 bases are shared with TRBD1. Sequenced material: peripheral blood, taken on day 0 of AZD1222 vaccination. In DNA, the CDR3 is TGTGCCAGCAGCCAACCGGACAGGGGTCCCTACAATGAGCAGTTCTTC. Protein: CASSQPDRGPYNEQFF.